This is a list of T cell receptor beta chains from one sample in a study of blood T cells in healthy people across ages. MiXCR was run by TCRdb on the 5' RACE reads, yielding one entry per CDR3 protein. The sample holds around 1,000,000 distinct CDR3 sequences; around 25% are singletons and the top ten take less than 0.75%. Separately, the same data were catalogued under a study of T cells of mothers and their children.

Material for sequencing was blood. These TCRs come from a girl aged 2 to 10 in good health. Both conserved end residues are part of each CDR3. A D gene is named only where the DNA matches it firmly. For some rows the clone size is stated as once, few or many, or as a class when expanded; others skip it.

TRBV2	.	TRBD2	TRBJ2-5	CASGDYQETQYF	TGTGCCAGCGGGGACTATCAAGAGACCCAGTACTTC
TRBV6-5	few	.	TRBJ1-4	CASSYGTLAVEKLFF	TGTGCCAGCAGTTACGGGACCTTGGCTGTTGAAAAACTGTTTTTT
TRBV11-3	.	TRBD2	TRBJ2-5	CASSYSGDRETQYF	TGTGCCAGCAGCTATAGCGGGGACCGCGAGACCCAGTACTTC
TRBV6-2/TRBV6-3	few	.	TRBJ1-5	CASSGPNTDQPQHF	TGTGCCAGCAGCGGACCCAACACGGATCAGCCCCAGCATTTT
TRBV20-1	.	.	TRBJ1-2	CSAFGSYGYTF	TGCAGTGCCTTCGGTAGCTATGGCTACACCTTC
TRBV20-1	.	.	TRBJ2-1	CSAIYLPRGNEQFF	TGCAGTGCTATATATCTTCCTAGGGGGAATGAGCAGTTCTTC
TRBV7-9	.	TRBD1	TRBJ2-7	CASSHPGTAYEQYF	TGTGCCAGCAGCCACCCCGGGACAGCCTACGAGCAGTACTTC
TRBV2	few	.	TRBJ1-2	CASTSGEYYGYTF	TGTGCCAGCACGTCAGGGGAGTACTATGGCTACACCTTC
TRBV3-1	.	.	TRBJ2-7	CASSLGGRAEQYF	TGTGCCAGCAGCCTGGGAGGTCGAGCCGAGCAGTACTTC
TRBV4-2	.	TRBD2	TRBJ2-1	CASSQVGLAAGANNEQFF	TGTGCCAGCAGCCAAGTGGGACTAGCGGCAGGGGCCAACAATGAGCAGTTCTTC
TRBV5-1	.	.	TRBJ1-2	CASTPDSTNPLYGYTF	TGCGCCAGCACCCCGGACTCCACTAACCCTTTATATGGCTACACCTTC
TRBV5-1	.	TRBD2	TRBJ2-3	CASSVSGVSTDTQYF	TGCGCCAGCAGCGTTAGCGGGGTTAGCACAGATACGCAGTATTTT
TRBV13	.	.	TRBJ1-1	CASSSSSGPRFAIF	TGTGCCAGCAGCTCTTCTTCCGGGCCCAGATTTGCAATCTTT
TRBV28	.	TRBD1	TRBJ1-3	CASTPYRGAGNTIYF	TGTGCCAGCACTCCCTACAGGGGGGCTGGAAACACCATATATTTT
TRBV4-2	many	.	TRBJ2-3	CASSQDPTDTQYF	TGTGCCAGCAGCCAAGATCCCACAGATACGCAGTATTTT
TRBV29-1	.	TRBD2	TRBJ2-7	CSVDTGTSAYEQYF	TGCAGCGTGGACACCGGGACTAGCGCATACGAGCAGTACTTC
TRBV6-5	.	TRBD1	TRBJ2-5	CASSYLFGTGKETQYF	TGTGCCAGCAGTTATCTTTTCGGGACAGGGAAAGAGACCCAGTACTTC
TRBV7-3	many	.	TRBJ2-1	CASSLTWGVGDEQFF	TGTGCCAGCAGCTTAACTTGGGGGGTCGGCGATGAGCAGTTCTTC
TRBV28	few	.	TRBJ2-3	CASSLTNTDTQYF	TGTGCCAGCAGTTTAACCAACACAGATACGCAGTATTTT
TRBV11-2	.	.	TRBJ2-7	CASSLYTGTTPTGQYF	TGTGCCAGCAGCTTATACACAGGTACAACTCCTACAGGGCAGTACTTC